This T cell receptor (beta chain) stems from a study of blood T cell repertoires in COVID-19. Study overall: The cDNA or gDNA used as material had been derived from T cells, B-cell-depleted T cells, or PBMCs.

CDR1 is MNHEY and CDR2 is SVGAGI in the germline V gene. CDR3 length: 14 amino acids. The germline V and J ends were trimmed by 6 bases and 8 bases, with 16 bases remaining between them. In the original analysis: By means of reference gene primer amplification, nucleated cell counts were estimated. Generated by immunoSEQ multiplex PCR, the TCRdb table keeps only in-frame clones and is missing some. For V, J and clone size, that table is used; D and trimming come from the DNA. Among fewer than 25,000 clones listed, 88% were seen once. Sequencing input: peripheral blood. The receptor was derived from a human donor in a cohort sampled during active COVID-19. The donor label of this sample is uncertain. V usage is TRBV6-5 and J usage is TRBJ1-4; D unclear. The CDR3 sequence is CASRDTGLWEKLFF. DNA of the CDR3: TGTGCCAGCAGAGACACCGGTCTATGGGAAAAACTGTTTTTT.